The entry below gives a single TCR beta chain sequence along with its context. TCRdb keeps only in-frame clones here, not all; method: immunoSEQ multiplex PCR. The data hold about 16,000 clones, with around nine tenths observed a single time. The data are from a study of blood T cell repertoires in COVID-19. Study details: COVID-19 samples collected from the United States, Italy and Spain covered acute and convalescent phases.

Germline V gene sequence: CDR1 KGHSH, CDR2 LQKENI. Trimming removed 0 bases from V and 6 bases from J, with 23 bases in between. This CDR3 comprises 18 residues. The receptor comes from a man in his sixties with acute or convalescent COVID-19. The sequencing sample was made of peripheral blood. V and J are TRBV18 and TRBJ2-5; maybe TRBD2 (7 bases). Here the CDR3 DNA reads TGTGCCAGCTCACCACCGAGATCTGGTACCGGGGGGCAACAGACCCAGTACTTC. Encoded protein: CASSPPRSGTGGQQTQYF.